These 2 T cell receptor beta chains were all obtained from the same sample, sequenced in a study of blood T cell repertoires in COVID-19. Produced via immunoSEQ multiplex PCR; TCRdb's table is partial and in-frame only. The sample yields 100,000 to 110,000 clones, approximately 81% seen once. Sequenced sample: peripheral blood. These TCRs come from a human donor in a cohort sampled during active COVID-19.

This clone was observed a single time. The gene calls are TRBV18 and TRBJ2-1; D is uncertain. CDR1 is KGHSH and CDR2 is LQKENI in the germline V gene. The V gene lost 0 bases and the J gene lost 2 bases, with 5 bases spanning the gap. CDR3 length equals 14 residues. CDR3 nucleotides: TGTGCCAGCTCACCACCACAGACCTACAATGAGCAGTTCTTC. This codes for CASSPPQTYNEQFF.

The gene calls are TRBV3-1 (or the pseudogene TRBV3-2) and TRBJ1-6; 8 bases align to TRBD1. CDR1 is LGHDT, CDR2 YNNKEL, per germline (reference sequence). The CDR3 has 16 residues. J was trimmed by 10 bases and V by 4 bases; bases with no gene match: 12. The CDR3 is CASSRATGVGESPLHF. In DNA, the CDR3 is TGTGCCAGCAGCCGAGCGACAGGGGTTGGTGAATCACCCCTCCACTTT.